The 10 T cell receptor beta chains listed next were all sequenced from one sample in a study of T-cell reconstitution after alpha-beta-depleted transplantation in children. Unique molecular identifiers were incorporated when the TCRbeta library was constructed. TCRdb used MiXCR to reprocess the PCR reads, holding one entry per CDR3 protein. The data contain roughly 790,000 distinct CDR3 sequences, roughly 15% of them singletons. The sequencing used PBMCs, mostly from graft donor cells, collected 360 days after TCRalphabeta/CD19-depleted stem cell transplant. Receptors originate from a male patient younger than 18 who had a stem cell transplant for acute lymphoblastic leukemia, so the T cells may come from the graft donor.

V is TRBV18 and J is TRBJ2-7; 9 nucleotides line up with TRBD1. The CDR3 runs to 15 residues. V was clipped by 3 bases and J by 3 bases; unmatched bases: 6. CDR1 and CDR2 (germline): KGHSH, LQKENI. CDR3 amino acids: CASSPPGTGNYEQYF. CDR3 bases: TGTGCCAGCTCACCTCCCGGGACAGGGAACTACGAGCAGTACTTC.

This clonotype was picked up one time. CDR3 region: CASSFGACEQYF. In DNA form, the CDR3 reads TGTGCCAGCAGTTTTGGAGCCTGCGAGCAGTACTTC. The rearrangement uses TRBV5-6 and TRBJ2-7; unclear D gene. The length of the CDR3 is 12 residues. Germline assignment: CDR1 SGHDT and CDR2 YYEEEE. V was clipped by 5 bases and J by 6 bases, with 12 bases between them.

This clonotype was counted many times. The CDR3, as DNA: TGCAGCGTTGAGGGGCCACAAAAGACCCAGTACTTC. Translated: CSVEGPQKTQYF. The chain has TRBV29-1 and TRBJ2-5; D might be TRBD1 (5 bases). The germline gives CDR1 SQVTM, CDR2 ANQGSEA. Deletions cut 3 bases from V and 6 bases from J, with 11 bases between. CDR3 length: 12 amino acids.

The sample holds a few counts of this clonotype. The V and J genes are TRBV13 and TRBJ2-3, with TRBD2 matching over 7 bases. V shed 4 bases and J 3 bases; nucleotides not matched to a gene: 7. This CDR3 comprises 15 residues. Germline CDR1 and CDR2: PRHDT and FYEKMQ (reference sequence). The CDR3 reads CASSSAAGATDTQYF. CDR3 bases: TGTGCCAGCAGCTCAGCGGCGGGAGCGACAGATACGCAGTATTTT.

The rearrangement joins TRBV6-6 to TRBJ1-1, with TRBD1 identical over 8 bases. The CDR3 loop spans 13 amino acids. Trimming at V came to 3 bases and at J to 8 bases, leaving 5 bases not matched to a gene. Germline assignment: CDR1 MNHNY and CDR2 SVGAGI (reference sequence). CDR3 nucleotides: TGTGCCAGCAGTTATGACAGGGGCTCCGAAGCTTTCTTT. Amino acid sequence: CASSYDRGSEAFF.

Only a few counts were recorded for this clonotype. The chain joins TRBV18 to TRBJ2-5, with D unclear. The V end was cut by 2 bases, the J end by 1 base, with 11 bases between. CDR1 and CDR2 from the germline V gene are KGHSH and LQKENI. CDR3 length equals 15 residues. Here the CDR3 DNA reads TGTGCCAGCTCACCAATAACGATGGGCCAAGAGACCCAGTACTTC. It is translated as CASSPITMGQETQYF.

The chain carries TRBV20-1 and TRBJ2-7; TRBD1 agrees at 8 bases. Germline V CDR1 and CDR2: DFQATT, SNEGSKA (reference sequence). Losses at the gene ends were 0 bases for V and 6 bases for J; bases not matched to a gene: 10. This CDR3 comprises 15 residues. The CDR3 DNA follows: TGCAGTGCTAGAGATTTCCAGGGGGCGCCGGGCGAGCAGTACTTC. This translates into CSARDFQGAPGEQYF.

This clonotype was counted between two and nine times. The chain has TRBV12-3 or TRBV12-4 and TRBJ1-2; possible D gene TRBD1, 5 bases. Trimming took off 8 bases at V and 4 bases at J, with 17 bases between the two ends. This CDR3 is 14 amino acids long. Written as DNA, the CDR3 is TGTGCCAGCCGGCCTGGGGGGATCTTCTATGGCTACACCTTC. This encodes CASRPGGIFYGYTF.

This clonotype was recorded a few times. This rearrangement joins TRBV29-1 to TRBJ2-5; D assignment may be TRBD1 or TRBD2 (5 bases each). Trimming left V 0 bases short and J 4 bases short, with 27 bases between. The CDR3 loop spans 19 amino acids. Germline CDR1 SQVTM, CDR2 ANQGSEA. The CDR3, as DNA: TGCAGCGTTGAAGATCGCGCACCGGGCCGGGACCCTATGGGAGAGACCCAGTACTTC. Translating it yields CSVEDRAPGRDPMGETQYF.

This chain uses TRBV7-4 with TRBJ2-1, with TRBD2 identical over 8 bases. The CDR3 extends over 17 amino acids. V shed 6 bases and J 1 base; nucleotides not matched to a gene: 11. From germline, CDR1 is SGHVT and CDR2 SQSDAQ. CDR3 DNA sequence: TGTGCCAGCAGGCCCTCGGGGGCGGGAGGATCCTACAATGAGCAGTTCTTC. It encodes CASRPSGAGGSYNEQFF.